A single sample is the source of the 15 T cell receptor beta chains below, sequenced in a study of Ad26.COV2.S vaccination and SARS-CoV-2 variants. Described treatment: 19 received Ad26.COV2.S at low or high dose, single or two shots; five or six received placebo; per-sample allocation not given. Sample collection was performed on day 63 after the first vaccine or placebo injection. The method was immunoSEQ multiplex PCR; TCRdb's version includes in-frame clones alone and lacks a portion of them. The sample has some 420,000 clones, more than 75% seen once. This material consisted of peripheral blood, taken in a trial of Ad26.COV2.S vaccine versus placebo. The receptors stem from a person aged 18-60 years who received the Ad26.COV2.S COVID-19 vaccine or a placebo.

The chain recombines TRBV13 with TRBJ1-2, with 8 bases aligning to TRBD1. The CDR3 is made up of 13 amino acids. V lost 4 bases to trimming and J lost 8 bases; unmatched junction nucleotides: 6. Germline V CDR1 and CDR2: PRHDT, FYEKMQ (reference sequence). In nucleotides, the CDR3 is TGTGCCAGCAGCTACCAGGGGGCGAAGGGCTACACCTTC. It codes for CASSYQGAKGYTF.

The chain has TRBV5-6 and TRBJ2-7; D remains ambiguous. Germline lookup yields CDR1 SGHDT and CDR2 YYEEEE. V dropped 2 bases and J dropped 6 bases, with 12 bases sitting between them. There are 13 residues in the CDR3. CDR3 in DNA: TGTGCCAGCAGCTTTTCCAGGTCCCTCGAGCAGTACTTC. Amino acid sequence: CASSFSRSLEQYF.

The chain couples TRBV7-2 to TRBJ2-7, with 9 bases identical to TRBD2. After removal of 5 bases from V and 3 bases from J, the junction contained 8 bases not matched to a gene. CDR3 size: 15 residues. Germline CDR1 SGHTA, CDR2 FQGNSA. The CDR3 sequence is CASSQSGGRRYEQYF. DNA of the CDR3: TGTGCCAGCAGCCAAAGCGGGGGGAGACGCTACGAGCAGTACTTC.

This rearrangement joins TRBV7-2 to TRBJ2-7; no reliable D call. Trimming took 4 bases from V and 0 from J, leaving 7 bases between them. This CDR3 region has 13 residues. Germline lookup yields CDR1 SGHTA and CDR2 FQGNSA. The CDR3 reads CASSWPLSYEQYF. For the CDR3, the DNA is TGTGCCAGCAGCTGGCCCCTCTCCTACGAGCAGTACTTC.

The rearrangement uses TRBV28 and TRBJ1-2, with no clear D. The CDR3 extends over 15 amino acids. Germline V gives CDR1 MDHEN, CDR2 SYDVKM. Trimming left V 2 bases short and J 5 bases short, with 15 bases between. The CDR3 sequence: CASSLTQGLGYGYTF. DNA for the CDR3: TGTGCCAGCAGTTTAACTCAAGGGTTAGGGTATGGCTACACCTTC.

V usage is TRBV5-4 and J usage is TRBJ1-1; D gene uncertain. V was shortened by 2 bases and J by 3 bases, with 5 bases between the two germline ends. In germline, CDR1 is SGHNT, CDR2 YYREEE (reference sequence). The CDR3 spans 12 residues. The CDR3 nucleotides read TGTGCCAGCAGCTTTTCTTACACTGAAGCTTTCTTT. Translating it yields CASSFSYTEAFF.

The V gene is TRBV6-2 or TRBV6-3, the J gene TRBJ1-2; D not certain. Deletions cut 5 bases from V and 7 bases from J, with 11 bases between. The CDR3 is made up of 12 amino acids. Per germline, CDR1 MNHEY and CDR2 SVGEGT. The CDR3 region is CASSPPARGYTF. In nucleotides, the CDR3 is TGTGCCAGCAGTCCACCCGCGCGTGGCTACACCTTC.

This chain links TRBV28 with TRBJ1-5, with D hard to call. The germline V and J ends were trimmed by 3 bases and 0 bases, with 9 bases remaining between them. The CDR3 extends over 15 amino acids. Germline assignment: CDR1 MDHEN and CDR2 SYDVKM. CDR3 in DNA: TGTGCCAGCAGTTTTCGCGGTTATAGCAATCAGCCCCAGCATTTT. This encodes CASSFRGYSNQPQHF.

The V and J genes are TRBV5-1 and TRBJ2-1; a weak D match, TRBD2 (5 bases). This CDR3 comprises 11 residues. Per the germline V gene, CDR1 is SGHRS and CDR2 is YFSETQ. V lost 4 bases to trimming and J lost 10 bases, with 9 bases between them. The CDR3 sequence is CASSPSLEQFF. CDR3 DNA sequence: TGCGCCAGCAGCCCTAGCCTAGAGCAGTTCTTC.

V gene TRBV7-6 combines with J gene TRBJ2-7, with 9 bases identical to TRBD1. This CDR3 is built from 14 residues. The V gene end was trimmed by 5 bases and the J gene end by 2 bases; junction bases not matched to a gene: 4. From germline, CDR1 is SGHVS and CDR2 FNYEAQ. DNA of the CDR3: TGTGCCAGCAGCAAGGGACAGGGCACCTACGAGCAGTACTTC. Translation gives CASSKGQGTYEQYF.

This chain uses TRBV24-1 with TRBJ1-2; D ambiguous. The CDR3 has 13 residues. From germline, CDR1 is KGHDR and CDR2 SFDVKD. V lost 5 bases, J lost 3 bases, and 9 bases lay in between. The CDR3: CATSVGSYYGYTF. Written as DNA, the CDR3 is TGTGCCACCAGTGTTGGCAGCTACTATGGCTACACCTTC.

In its sample, this clone was seen once. The chain combines TRBV6-5 with TRBJ1-3; no clear D. This CDR3 is 13 amino acids long. Trimming shortened V by 10 bases and J by 4 bases, and 14 bases separated the two germline ends. Germline values: CDR1 MNHEY, CDR2 SVGAGI. The CDR3 sequence: CATQRNAGNTIYF. DNA of the CDR3: TGTGCCACACAGCGCAACGCCGGAAACACCATATATTTT.

The chain is built from TRBV2 and TRBJ1-2; D not certain. The CDR3 contains 13 residues. V dropped 2 bases and J dropped 5 bases, with 9 bases sitting between them. Germline CDR1 is SNHLY and CDR2 is FYNNEI. The CDR3 DNA is TGTGCCAGCAGTGAAAGCCGGCTTTATGGCTACACCTTC. It codes for CASSESRLYGYTF. Together with reference TRBV2 and TRBJ1-2, the CDR3 gives the full variable domain: EPEVTQTPSHQVTQMGQEVILRCVPISNHLYFYWYRQILGQKVEFLVSFYNNEISEKSEIFDDQFSVERPDGSNFTLKIRSTKLEDSAMYFCASSESRLYGYTFGSGTRLTVV.

This clone has only a few counts. The chain recombines TRBV6-6 with TRBJ2-5, with D possibly matching TRBD2 (6 bases). The V end was cut by 1 base, the J end by 5 bases, with 14 bases between. This CDR3 is 15 amino acids long. Per germline, CDR1 MNHNY and CDR2 SVGAGI (reference sequence). The CDR3 DNA is TGTGCCAGCAGTTACTTCCGGGGGACTGTGGAGACCCAGTACTTC. It encodes CASSYFRGTVETQYF.

The chain combines TRBV30 with TRBJ2-5; 14 bases align to TRBD2. J gave up 5 bases and V 1 base, and 6 bases lay outside the gene matches. CDR1 GTSNPN and CDR2 SVGIG come from the germline V gene (reference sequence). The CDR3 loop spans 16 amino acids. This CDR3 is CAWSATSGGARETQYF. The DNA for the CDR3 is TGTGCCTGGAGTGCGACTAGCGGGGGGGCCCGGGAGACCCAGTACTTC. Using reference TRBV30 and TRBJ2-5 for the parts outside the CDR3, the full variable domain is SQTIHQWPATLVQPVGSPLSLECTVEGTSNPNLYWYRQAAGRGLQLLFYSVGIGQISSEVPQNLSASRPQDRQFILSSKKLLLSDSGFYLCAWSATSGGARETQYFGPGTRLLVL.